This record concerns one T cell receptor (beta chain) sequence. The data were obtained in a study of shared clonotypes between healthy human individuals. The table came from immunoSEQ multiplex PCR; TCRdb's copy has only in-frame clones and leaves some out. The sample gives some 2 million clones, roughly 95% of which show up once; more than 0.1% is in the top ten. The CDR3 is 17 amino acids. Germline values: CDR1 SGDLS, CDR2 YYNGEE. The V gene lost 2 bases and the J gene lost 4 bases, with 21 bases spanning the gap. The sequenced material came from naive CD4+ T cells sorted from blood. Subset of the sample: CD45RA+ positively selected. The origin of this receptor is a man aged 18 to 29 in good health. The chain combines TRBV9 with TRBJ2-5; D may be TRBD2 (6 bases). The CDR3 DNA is TGTGCCAGCAGCGTCGCCGGGGGACGCCTCTTTGGAGAGACCCAGTACTTC. Residues: CASSVAGGRLFGETQYF.